The clone carrying this T cell receptor beta chain was counted ten times or more. Its target is not known. Ophthalmopathy cases met thresholds of Clinical Activity Score at least 3, NOSPECS grade at least 4 and duration under 3 months. Fresh peripheral blood, more than 9 ml, yielded the PBMCs. From germline, CDR1 is SGHTA and CDR2 FQGNSA. The CDR3 covers 17 residues. Trimming cost V 1 base and J 3 bases; bases outside gene matches: 3. This entry comes from a study of T cells in Graves' hyperthyroidism and ophthalmopathy. Amplification of TCR beta CDR3 regions used RNA as the template. The HTBI primer set served for first-round RT-PCR of the TCR CDR3. TCRdb used MiXCR to reprocess the multiplex PCR reads, holding one entry per CDR3 protein. The profile shows 250,000 to 300,000 distinct CDR3 sequences, about a sixth of them singletons. General study points: A model built on 13 V-J features separated ophthalmopathy from stable hyperthyroidism. Expanded thyroid clonotypes (above 0.001) were mostly also found in blood.

The receptor's source is a woman aged 60 to 75 with Graves' ophthalmopathy. Sequencing was done on a sample of blood. The chain links TRBV7-2 to TRBJ2-2, with TRBD2 matching over 12 bases. The CDR3 bases are TGTGCCAGCAGCTTAGGCGGGACTAGCGGGTACACCGGGGAGCTGTTTTTT. Protein: CASSLGGTSGYTGELFF. The full variable domain, its missing parts supplied by reference TRBV7-2 and TRBJ2-2, is GAGVSQSPSNKVTEKGKDVELRCDPISGHTALYWYRQSLGQGLEFLIYFQGNSAPDKSGLPSDRFSAERTGGSVSTLTIQRTQQEDSAVYLCASSLGGTSGYTGELFFGEGSRLTVL.